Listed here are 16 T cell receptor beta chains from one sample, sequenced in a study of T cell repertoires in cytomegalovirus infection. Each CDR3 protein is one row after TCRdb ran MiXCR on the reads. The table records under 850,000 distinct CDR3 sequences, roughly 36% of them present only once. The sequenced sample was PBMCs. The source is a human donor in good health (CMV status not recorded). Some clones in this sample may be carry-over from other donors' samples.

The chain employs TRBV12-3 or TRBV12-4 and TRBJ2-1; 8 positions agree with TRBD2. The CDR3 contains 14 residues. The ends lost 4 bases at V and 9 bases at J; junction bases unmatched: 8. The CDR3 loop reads CASSYRLARGEQFF. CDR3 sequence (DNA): TGTGCCAGCAGTTATCGACTAGCGAGAGGTGAGCAGTTCTTC.

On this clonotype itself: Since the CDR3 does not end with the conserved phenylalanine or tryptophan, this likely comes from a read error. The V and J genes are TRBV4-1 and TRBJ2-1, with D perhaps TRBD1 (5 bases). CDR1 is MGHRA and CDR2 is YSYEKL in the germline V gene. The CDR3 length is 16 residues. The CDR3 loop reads CASSQEQAGGVNEQFL. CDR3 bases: TGTGCCAGCAGCCAAGAACAGGCAGGTGGGGTCAATGAGCAGTTCTTA.

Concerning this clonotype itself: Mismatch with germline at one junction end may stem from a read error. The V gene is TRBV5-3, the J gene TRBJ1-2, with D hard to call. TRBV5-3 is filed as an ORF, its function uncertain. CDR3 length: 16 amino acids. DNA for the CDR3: TGTGCCAGCAGCTTGGCCGGTGCGGGAAGCGCTCTTGGCTACACCTTC. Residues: CASSLAGAGSALGYTF.

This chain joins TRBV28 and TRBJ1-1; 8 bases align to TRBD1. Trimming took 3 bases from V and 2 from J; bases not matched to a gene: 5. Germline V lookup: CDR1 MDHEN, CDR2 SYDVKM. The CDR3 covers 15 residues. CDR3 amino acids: CASSFNGQGNTEAFF. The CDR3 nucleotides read TGTGCCAGCAGTTTCAATGGACAGGGCAACACTGAAGCTTTCTTT.

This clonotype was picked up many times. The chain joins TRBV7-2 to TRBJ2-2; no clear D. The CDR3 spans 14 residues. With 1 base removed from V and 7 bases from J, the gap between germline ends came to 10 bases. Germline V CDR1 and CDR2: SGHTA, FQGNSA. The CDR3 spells CASSLVSWGGELFF. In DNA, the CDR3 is TGTGCCAGCAGCTTAGTGAGCTGGGGCGGGGAGCTGTTTTTT.

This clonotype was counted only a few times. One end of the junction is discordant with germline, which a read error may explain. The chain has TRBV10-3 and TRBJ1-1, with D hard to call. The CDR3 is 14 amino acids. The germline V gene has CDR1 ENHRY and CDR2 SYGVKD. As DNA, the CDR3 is TGTGCCATCAGTGAGTCGACGAAGGAAACCAACACGAGATTT. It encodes CAISESTKETNTRF.

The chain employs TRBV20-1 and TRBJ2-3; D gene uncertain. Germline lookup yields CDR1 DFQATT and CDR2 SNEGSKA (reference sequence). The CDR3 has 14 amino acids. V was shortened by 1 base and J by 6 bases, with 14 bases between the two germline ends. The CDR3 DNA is TGCAGTGCTAGAGCCAGCCGGGCCGCGGATACGCAGTATTTT. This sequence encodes CSARASRAADTQYF.

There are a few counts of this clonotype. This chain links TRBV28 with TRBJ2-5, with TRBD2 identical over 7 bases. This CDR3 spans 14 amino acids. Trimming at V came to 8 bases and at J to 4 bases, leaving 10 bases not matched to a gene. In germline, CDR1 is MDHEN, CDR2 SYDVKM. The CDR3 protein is CASRGSGMGETQYF. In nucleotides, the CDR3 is TGTGCCAGCCGTGGGAGCGGGATGGGAGAGACCCAGTACTTC. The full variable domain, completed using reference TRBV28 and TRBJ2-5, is DVKVTQSSRYLVKRTGEKVFLECVQDMDHENMFWYRQDPGLGLRLIYFSYDVKMKEKGDIPEGYSVSREKKERFSLILESASTNQTSMYLCASRGSGMGETQYFGPGTRLLVL.

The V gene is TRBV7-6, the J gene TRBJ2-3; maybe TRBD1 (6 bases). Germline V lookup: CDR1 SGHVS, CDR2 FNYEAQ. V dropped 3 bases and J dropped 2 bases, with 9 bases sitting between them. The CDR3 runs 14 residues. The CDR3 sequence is CASSFWDTTDTQYF. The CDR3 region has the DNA TGTGCCAGCAGCTTCTGGGACACCACAGATACGCAGTATTTT.

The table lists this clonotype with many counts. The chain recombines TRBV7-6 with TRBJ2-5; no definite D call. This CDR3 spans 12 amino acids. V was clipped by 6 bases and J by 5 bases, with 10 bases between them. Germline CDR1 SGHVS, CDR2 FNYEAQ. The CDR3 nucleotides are TGTGCCAGCAGGCATTCTGGGGAGACCCAGTACTTC. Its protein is CASRHSGETQYF. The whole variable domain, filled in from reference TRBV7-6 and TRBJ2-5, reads GAGVSQSPRYKVTKRGQDVALRCDPISGHVSLYWYRQALGQGPEFLTYFNYEAQQDKSGLPNDRFSAERPEGSISTLTIQRTEQRDSAMYRCASRHSGETQYFGPGTRLLVL.

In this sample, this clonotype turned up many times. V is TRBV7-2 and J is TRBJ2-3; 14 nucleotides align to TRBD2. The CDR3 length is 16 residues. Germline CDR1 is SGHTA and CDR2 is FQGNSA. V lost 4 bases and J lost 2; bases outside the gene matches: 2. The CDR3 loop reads CASSSGLAGDTDTQYF. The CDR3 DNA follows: TGTGCCAGCAGCTCGGGACTAGCGGGGGACACAGATACGCAGTATTTT.

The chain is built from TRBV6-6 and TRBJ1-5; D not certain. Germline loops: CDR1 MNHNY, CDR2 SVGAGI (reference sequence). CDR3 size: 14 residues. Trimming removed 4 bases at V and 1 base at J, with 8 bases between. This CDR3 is CASSSTVSNQPQHF. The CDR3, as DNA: TGTGCCAGCAGTTCGACGGTGAGCAATCAGCCCCAGCATTTT.

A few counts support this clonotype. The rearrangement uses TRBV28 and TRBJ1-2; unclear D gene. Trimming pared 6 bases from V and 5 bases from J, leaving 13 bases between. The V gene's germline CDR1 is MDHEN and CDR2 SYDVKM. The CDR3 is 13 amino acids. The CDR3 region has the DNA TGTGCCAGCAGGACGGATGCCTTTTATGGCTACACCTTC. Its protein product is CASRTDAFYGYTF.

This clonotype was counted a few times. The CDR3 reads CASSPTTGQYEQYF. CDR3 coding DNA: TGCGCCAGCAGCCCGACTACGGGACAGTACGAGCAGTACTTC. J is TRBJ2-7 and V is TRBV4-1; 7 positions match TRBD1. After removal of 4 bases from V and 4 bases from J, the junction contained 7 bases not matched to a gene. This CDR3 is built from 14 residues. Germline V CDR1 and CDR2: MGHRA, YSYEKL.

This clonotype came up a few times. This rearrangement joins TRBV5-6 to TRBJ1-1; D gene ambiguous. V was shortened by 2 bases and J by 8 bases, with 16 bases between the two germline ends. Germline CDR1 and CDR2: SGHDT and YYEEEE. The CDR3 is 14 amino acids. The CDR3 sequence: CASSLSSRVTEAFF. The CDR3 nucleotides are TGTGCCAGCAGCTTATCCAGCAGAGTAACGGAAGCTTTCTTT.

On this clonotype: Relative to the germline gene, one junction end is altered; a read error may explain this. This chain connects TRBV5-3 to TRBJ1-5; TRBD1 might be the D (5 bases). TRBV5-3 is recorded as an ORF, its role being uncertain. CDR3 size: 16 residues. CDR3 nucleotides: TGTGCCAGCAGCTTGGCCCGGGGGTTGTTGGGTCAGCCCCAGCATTTT. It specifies CASSLARGLLGQPQHF.